The source of this T cell receptor (beta chain) is a study of beta chain features in type 1 diabetes. Study-wide context: Across all samples, roughly 99 million sorted cells were examined.

This clone showed up just a few times. Germline V gene sequence: CDR1 LNHDA, CDR2 SQIVND (reference sequence). V lost 4 bases, J lost 3 bases, and 14 bases stayed unmatched. The CDR3 loop spans 17 amino acids. Expressed TCRB transcripts were sequenced because the isolated RNA had all been reverse transcribed beforehand. The assay was immunoSEQ multiplex PCR, and TCRdb's table has in-frame clones only and misses some. The sample holds more than 350,000 clones, about an eighth seen once. The sequence was collected from a woman under 30 in good health. V and J are TRBV19 and TRBJ1-2; TRBD1 agrees at 7 bases. Specimen: naive CD4+ T cells from blood. CDR3 protein: CASSTPGTANYHYGYTF. CDR3 DNA sequence: TGTGCCAGTAGTACCCCCGGGACAGCCAATTATCACTATGGCTACACCTTC.